The subject of this entry is one T cell receptor beta chain. The sample has other DNA sequences that encode this CDR3 too. These data belong to a study of shared clonotypes between healthy human individuals. The overall study: Per donor, three plates held CD4 naive cells, three held CD4 memory, two held CD8 naive and one held CD8 memory.

Genomic DNA of each subset was evenly split across several immunoSEQ plates. Original methodology: Filtering differed, since immunoSEQ gave only junction sequences and no quality scores. Repertoires were generated with immunoSEQ multiplex PCR, while TCRdb's copy carries only in-frame clones and drops some. V, J and clone size reflect that table, while D and trimming were determined from the DNA. The profile shows hundreds of thousands of clones, 95% to 97% of them singletons. Naive CD8 cells, CD45RO-negative and positively selected for CCR7, excluded terminally differentiated effector memory CD45RA+ cells. Trimming took 2 bases from V and 5 from J; bases not matched to a gene: 4. CDR1 and CDR2 (germline): MNHNS, SASEGT. CDR3 length equals 14 residues.

The V and J genes are TRBV6-1 and TRBJ1-2, with 8 bases that match TRBD1. The sequencing sample was made of naive CD8+ T cells sorted from blood. This clonotype was obtained from a woman aged 30 to 39 in good health. CDR3 bases: TGTGCCAGCAGTGAATGGCAGGGGGCGTATGGCTACACCTTC. Its protein is CASSEWQGAYGYTF.